The 20 T cell receptor beta chains below were found in one sample sequenced in a study of identical twins. MiXCR, applied by TCRdb to the 5' RACE reads, yields one record per CDR3 protein. The table records around 1.7 million distinct CDR3 sequences, around 29% of them present only once. Sample: cord blood. The receptors stem from a newborn girl in good health.

This chain uses TRBV7-8 with TRBJ2-3; D remains ambiguous. V lost 1 base and J lost 4, with 9 bases in between. Germline-derived CDR1 and CDR2 are SGHVS and FQNEAQ. This CDR3 is built from 14 residues. CDR3 DNA: TGTGCCAGCAGCTTAGTGAGGAAGTCAGATACGCAGTATTTT. Protein sequence: CASSLVRKSDTQYF.

This clonotype showed up many times. The rearrangement links TRBV20-1 to TRBJ2-7, with TRBD2 matching over 9 bases. Germline assignment: CDR1 DFQATT and CDR2 SNEGSKA (reference sequence). The CDR3 runs to 12 residues. V lost 6 bases to trimming and J lost 1 base; unmatched junction nucleotides: 1. In DNA, the CDR3 is TGCAGTGCAGCGGGGGGTTCCTACGAGCAGTACTTC. This encodes CSAAGGSYEQYF.

This clonotype was seen repeatedly, ten times or more. V and J are TRBV5-1 and TRBJ2-7; D gene uncertain. V lost 1 base and J lost 2, with 7 bases in between. The germline gives CDR1 SGHRS, CDR2 YFSETQ. This CDR3 is built from 13 residues. The CDR3 nucleotides read TGCGCCAGCAGCTTGAGTAAGACCTACGAGCAGTACTTC. Translated, it gives CASSLSKTYEQYF. Complete variable domain (other parts from reference TRBV5-1 and TRBJ2-7): KAGVTQTPRYLIKTRGQQVTLSCSPISGHRSVSWYQQTPGQGLQFLFEYFSETQRNKGNFPGRFSGRQFSNSRSEMNVSTLELGDSALYLCASSLSKTYEQYFGPGTRLTVT.

The rearrangement joins TRBV20-1 to TRBJ1-5; 7 bases agree with TRBD1. Germline CDR1 is DFQATT and CDR2 is SNEGSKA (reference sequence). CDR3 length equals 16 residues. V gave up 3 bases and J gave up 1 base; unmatched junction bases: 9. As DNA, the CDR3 is TGCAGTGCTAGTGACACAGGGGCGGTAAGCAATCAGCCCCAGCATTTT. This gives the protein CSASDTGAVSNQPQHF.

The chain has TRBV5-1 and TRBJ1-2; 8 bases are a match to TRBD1. Per germline, CDR1 SGHRS and CDR2 YFSETQ. V lost 4 bases and J lost 4; bases outside the gene matches: 12. The CDR3 length is 16 residues. The CDR3 DNA reads as TGCGCCAGCAGCCCAGGACAGGGAGTATCGATCTATGGCTACACCTTC. Residues: CASSPGQGVSIYGYTF.

The chain links TRBV7-8 to TRBJ1-6, with D uncertain. V was shortened by 5 bases and J by 10 bases, with 18 bases between the two germline ends. Looked up from germline, CDR1 is SGHVS and CDR2 is FQNEAQ. The CDR3 contains 15 residues. DNA of the CDR3: TGTGCCAGCAGCCCCCGACGGCGCGGAGGATCACCCCTCCACTTT. This codes for CASSPRRRGGSPLHF.

The genes are TRBV7-2 and TRBJ2-1, with 9 positions matching TRBD2. V dropped 5 bases and J dropped 9; count of bases not matched to a gene: 14. CDR3 length: 16 amino acids. Germline CDR1 and CDR2: SGHTA and FQGNSA. CDR3 bases: TGTGCCAGCAGCGACCGATTAGCGGGAGAGGGTAGTGAGCAGTTCTTC. It encodes CASSDRLAGEGSEQFF.

The rearrangement uses TRBV18 and TRBJ1-2; 9 nucleotides match TRBD1. The CDR3 loop spans 14 amino acids. Germline CDR1 is KGHSH and CDR2 is LQKENI. With V trimmed by 4 bases and J by 4 bases, 4 bases remained unmatched. The CDR3 is CASSQQGASYGYTF. For the CDR3, the DNA is TGTGCCAGCTCACAACAGGGGGCGAGCTATGGCTACACCTTC.

This clonotype has a single count. The rearrangement joins TRBV12-3 or TRBV12-4 to TRBJ2-7, with D perhaps assigned TRBD1 or TRBD2 (6 bases each). V lost 6 bases, J lost 3 bases, and 12 bases lay in between. This CDR3 spans 13 amino acids. The DNA of the CDR3 is TGTGCCAGCAGACCACAGGGAGGCTACGAGCAGTACTTC. This encodes CASRPQGGYEQYF.

This clonotype has a handful of counts. This rearrangement joins TRBV7-9 to TRBJ2-1, with 7 bases aligning to TRBD1. The trim removed 3 bases at V and 7 bases at J, leaving 3 bases unmatched. This CDR3 is 13 amino acids long. In germline, CDR1 is SEHNR, CDR2 FQNEAQ (reference sequence). CDR3 residues: CASSFPTGNEQFF. CDR3 nucleotides: TGTGCCAGCAGCTTCCCGACAGGGAATGAGCAGTTCTTC.

This clonotype was detected only a few times. The chain carries TRBV12-3 or TRBV12-4 and TRBJ1-6; D is ambiguous. This CDR3 region has 14 residues. V lost 3 bases and J 8 bases, leaving 11 bases between the germline ends. The CDR3 is CASSLGGKDSPLHF. The CDR3 bases are TGTGCCAGCAGTTTGGGAGGGAAGGATTCACCCCTCCACTTT.

The chain joins TRBV20-1 to TRBJ1-6, with 8 nucleotides matching TRBD1. Germline CDR1 and CDR2: DFQATT and SNEGSKA (reference sequence). V shed 6 bases and J 1 base; nucleotides not matched to a gene: 8. The CDR3 covers 16 residues. DNA for the CDR3: TGCAGTGCGAGGCTCCAGGGGGCTTCCTATAATTCACCCCTCCACTTT. Protein: CSARLQGASYNSPLHF.

V is TRBV6-6 and J is TRBJ2-3; D may match TRBD1 or TRBD2 (5 bases each). V shed 2 bases and J shed 3 bases, with 12 bases lying between them. Germline lookup yields CDR1 MNHNY and CDR2 SVGAGI (reference sequence). There are 15 residues in the CDR3. The CDR3 loop is CASSYEGLVTDTQYF. In nucleotides, the CDR3 is TGTGCCAGCAGTTACGAGGGGCTAGTGACAGATACGCAGTATTTT.

This chain links TRBV28 with TRBJ1-6; a weak D match, TRBD1 (6 bases). The CDR3 is 17 residues long. CDR1 and CDR2 from the germline V gene are MDHEN and SYDVKM. Between the trimmed V and J ends, which lost 7 bases and 7 bases, there was a span of 23 bases. The CDR3 is CASTIASPRGRNSPLHF. DNA for the CDR3: TGTGCCAGCACAATTGCCAGCCCCAGGGGTAGGAATTCACCCCTCCACTTT.

This chain links TRBV4-2 with TRBJ2-4, with 8 bases identical to TRBD1. V dropped 4 bases and J dropped 1; count of bases not matched to a gene: 9. The CDR3 loop spans 17 amino acids. Per germline, CDR1 LGHNA and CDR2 YNFKEQ. The CDR3: CASSLILQGAAKNIQYF. The CDR3 DNA follows: TGTGCCAGCAGCCTTATACTCCAGGGGGCGGCCAAAAACATTCAGTACTTC.

The chain joins TRBV10-3 to TRBJ1-2; 7 bases align to TRBD1. Unmatched junction bases numbered 3, after V lost 4 bases and J lost 4 bases. Germline values: CDR1 ENHRY, CDR2 SYGVKD. The CDR3 has 13 residues. The CDR3 DNA is TGTGCCATCAGTGCAGGACAGGCCTATGGCTACACCTTC. It yields the protein CAISAGQAYGYTF.

The CDR3 DNA sequence: TGTGCCAGCAGCTCACTCGTGACAGGGGGCGGTGAGCAGTTCTTC. Its protein product is CASSSLVTGGGEQFF. This chain links TRBV7-2 with TRBJ2-1; 10 nucleotides line up with TRBD1. In germline, CDR1 is SGHTA, CDR2 FQGNSA. The CDR3 sequence is 15 residues long. V dropped 4 bases and J dropped 9; count of bases not matched to a gene: 9.

This clonotype was counted a few times. The V call is TRBV20-1, the J call TRBJ1-2; D gene unclear. The germline gives CDR1 DFQATT, CDR2 SNEGSKA (reference sequence). There are 12 residues in the CDR3. The ends were cut back, 3 bases at V and 1 base at J, with 6 bases in the middle. This CDR3 is CSASGRNYGYTF. The CDR3 DNA follows: TGCAGTGCTAGTGGACGTAACTATGGCTACACCTTC.

This clonotype was detected a few times. Written as DNA, the CDR3 is TGTGCCATCAGTGACGGACAGGGCCACTCCTACGAGCAGTACTTC. The encoded protein is CAISDGQGHSYEQYF. The gene calls are TRBV10-3 and TRBJ2-7, with 8 bases lining up with TRBD1. This CDR3 spans 15 amino acids. Germline V lookup: CDR1 ENHRY, CDR2 SYGVKD. V shed 3 bases and J 0 bases; nucleotides not matched to a gene: 4.

The J gene is TRBJ2-1, the V gene TRBV20-1, with D unclear. With the DNA end fitting TRBJ2-7 better, the J assignment may be wrong. CDR3 length equals 13 residues. Germline CDR1 DFQATT, CDR2 SNEGSKA (reference sequence). The chain's CDR3 is CSAPPATYNEQYF. The CDR3 DNA sequence: TGCAGTGCTCCCCCGGCCACCTACAATGAGCAGTACTTC.